The TCR beta chain under discussion was sequenced for a study of cytomegalovirus exposure and HLA in healthy donors. Regarding the study as a whole: Published work reported that the classifier diagnosed cytomegalovirus status with high specificity and sensitivity.

PCR was performed using 60 Vbeta and 13 Jbeta primers. Authors' methods: Roughly 76 million unique TCR beta chains, about 10 million of them shared, were counted by a later analysis. The data were produced by immunoSEQ multiplex PCR, yet TCRdb's version contains in-frame clones alone and is incomplete. The V and J calls and clone size come from that table; D and trimming were worked out from the DNA. The table records about 130,000 clones, 74% of them present only once. To note about this clone: Its specificity is not known.

The CDR3 sequence is 16 residues long. The V and J ends lost 6 bases and 3 bases, in that order; junction bases with no gene match: 14. Germline CDR1 SNHLY, CDR2 FYNNEI. V is TRBV2 and J is TRBJ2-7; 7 nucleotides match TRBD1. This TCR was sampled from a man aged 40-49 years in good health and CMV-seropositive. Sequencing was done on a sample of PBMCs. CDR3 sequence (DNA): TGTGCCAGCAGCGTCGACAGGGACCCATCCTACTACGAGCAGTACTTC. Encoded protein: CASSVDRDPSYYEQYF.